The entry below gives a single T cell receptor (beta chain) sequence along with its context. Its antigen is unknown. Time point indicated: pretreatment peripheral blood. The data derive from a study of PD-L1 blockade in urothelial cancer. Every PCR was spiked with synthetic TCR analog templates. TCRdb's copy holds only in-frame clones and misses some; the assay was immunoSEQ multiplex PCR. The sample has about 49,000 clones; 70% to 80% are singletons. Germline assignment: CDR1 PRHDT and CDR2 FYEKMQ (reference sequence). Losses at the gene ends were 0 bases for V and 7 bases for J; bases not matched to a gene: 5. The CDR3 extends over 15 amino acids. General study points: Durable-benefit patients showed greater tumor-associated blood clone expansion at 3 weeks.

Here the sequenced sample was PBMCs, taken around atezolizumab (anti-PD-L1) treatment. This clonotype was sampled from a man between 70 and 80 years old with urothelial cancer. The V gene is TRBV13, the J gene TRBJ1-4; 7 bases map to TRBD1. The CDR3 sequence is CASSLGLGGAEKLFF. The CDR3 bases are TGTGCCAGCAGCTTAGGGCTAGGGGGCGCTGAAAAACTGTTTTTT.